The table lists the clone carrying this T cell receptor (beta chain) with a few counts. Only in-frame clones appear in the TCRdb table, and some are missing; sequencing was by immunoSEQ multiplex PCR. Of about 190,000 clones in the sample, around 85% were seen once. The data are from a study of blood T cell repertoires in COVID-19. V shed 6 bases and J shed 2 bases, with 8 bases lying between them. Germline values: CDR1 DFQATT, CDR2 SNEGSKA (reference sequence). The CDR3 runs to 11 residues. The rearrangement joins TRBV20-1 to TRBJ2-7; D not resolved. This TCR was sampled from a man between 50 and 59 years old who had recovered from COVID-19. The sequencing sample was made of peripheral blood. The DNA of the CDR3 is TGCAGTGCATATGGAGCCTACGAGCAGTACTTC. The encoded protein is CSAYGAYEQYF.